Listed here are 30 T cell receptor beta chains from one sample, sequenced in a study of CD8 T cells in Susac syndrome (dated by TCRdb to between 2018 and 2020). The receptor library was made with the immunoSEQ multiplex PCR assay. RNA was extracted using the RNeasy kit, and roughly 0.5 to 1 ug of the RNA was reverse transcribed with random hexamers. TCRdb reanalyzed the raw reads on its own, using fastp at Q25 for trimming and MiXCR for clone calling, and kept in-frame beta chains. Identical CDR3 protein sequences are pooled into one entry, listed with their most common genes and DNA. This sample holds more than 150,000 distinct CDR3 sequences; approximately 95% were observed only once. The top ten clones comprise roughly 0.15% of the sample. The sample consisted of CD4+ T cells from PBMCs. The receptor source for this set is a human donor with Susac syndrome.

The chain uses TRBV4-3 and TRBJ2-3, with D unresolved. Trimming stripped 0 bases from V and 3 bases from J, with 13 bases between. Germline-derived CDR1 and CDR2 are LGHNA and YSLEER. This CDR3 has 16 amino acids. The CDR3 sequence: CASSQDGLVETDTQYF. In DNA form, the CDR3 reads TGCGCCAGCAGCCAAGATGGGCTAGTTGAGACAGATACGCAGTATTTT.

The gene calls are TRBV5-4 and TRBJ2-7; D assignment may be TRBD1 or TRBD2 (5 bases each). V was cut by 4 bases and J by 7 bases, with 15 bases left in between. There are 13 residues in the CDR3. The germline CDR1 and CDR2 sequences are SGHNT and YYREEE (reference sequence). The CDR3 sequence: CASSQTGGREQYF. CDR3 coding DNA: TGTGCCAGCAGCCAAACAGGAGGTCGGGAGCAGTACTTC. Combining the CDR3 with reference TRBV5-4 and TRBJ2-7 gives the whole variable domain ETGVTQSPTHLIKTRGQQVTLRCSSQSGHNTVSWYQQALGQGPQFIFQYYREEENGRGNFPPRFSGLQFPNYSSELNVNALELDDSALYLCASSQTGGREQYFGPGTRLTVT.

J is TRBJ2-1 and V is TRBV7-9; 11 bases fit TRBD2. J was trimmed by 9 bases and V by 6 bases; bases with no gene match: 4. This CDR3 has 13 residues. Looked up from germline, CDR1 is SEHNR and CDR2 is FQNEAQ (reference sequence). The CDR3 sequence is CASSPTSGAEQFF. The CDR3 DNA is TGTGCCAGCAGTCCGACTAGCGGGGCTGAGCAGTTCTTC.

The chain couples TRBV3-1 to TRBJ1-1; D ambiguous. V lost 3 bases to trimming and J lost 6 bases, with 14 bases between them. The germline V gene has CDR1 LGHDT and CDR2 YNNKEL (reference sequence). The CDR3 is 14 amino acids. For the CDR3, the DNA is TGTGCCAGCAGCCAGACCGGGGTTAGCGCTGAAGCTTTCTTT. Its translation is CASSQTGVSAEAFF.

For the CDR3, the DNA is TGTGCCAGCAGCTTCCCGGGCGTGCCCGAGGGCTACACCTTC. The encoded protein is CASSFPGVPEGYTF. This chain uses TRBV7-2 with TRBJ1-2, with D unclear. CDR1 and CDR2 from the germline V gene are SGHTA and FQGNSA. This CDR3 has 14 amino acids. Between the trimmed V and J ends, which lost 3 bases and 8 bases, there was a span of 16 bases.

This chain joins TRBV20-1 and TRBJ1-6, with a tentative D call TRBD1 (5 bases). Deletions cut 7 bases from V and 6 bases from J, with 13 bases between. Germline CDR1 is DFQATT and CDR2 is SNEGSKA (reference sequence). This CDR3 region has 13 residues. The CDR3 is CSGRDWANSPLHF. CDR3 DNA: TGCAGTGGACGGGACTGGGCTAATTCACCCCTCCACTTT.

The rearrangement links TRBV6-2 or TRBV6-3 to TRBJ1-1; the match to TRBD1 covers 7 bases. Germline V gene lookup returns CDR1 MNHEY and CDR2 SVGEGT. V shed 1 base and J 1 base; nucleotides not matched to a gene: 6. The CDR3 runs to 16 residues. In nucleotides, the CDR3 is TGTGCCAGCAGTTACTTCCGACAGGGAGGGAACACTGAAGCTTTCTTT. Protein sequence: CASSYFRQGGNTEAFF.

The chain links TRBV20-1 to TRBJ2-6, with D unclear. CDR3 size: 15 residues. V was shortened by 5 bases and J by 4 bases, with 15 bases between the two germline ends. The germline gives CDR1 DFQATT, CDR2 SNEGSKA (reference sequence). In DNA, the CDR3 is TGCAGTGCTGCCCCTACCAGCTCCGGGGCCAACGTCCTGACTTTC. Protein sequence: CSAAPTSSGANVLTF.

The gene calls are TRBV5-4 and TRBJ2-7; D possibly corresponds to TRBD2 (6 bases). V lost 10 bases to trimming and J lost 3 bases, with 17 bases between them. The CDR3 spans 13 residues. Germline V CDR1 and CDR2: SGHNT, YYREEE (reference sequence). CDR3 nucleotides: TGTGCCCTCGGAACGGGAGCACACTACGAGCAGTACTTC. Amino acid sequence: CALGTGAHYEQYF.

This sequence joins TRBV25-1 and TRBJ2-3; no definite D call. The CDR3 contains 11 residues. Germline values: CDR1 MGHDK, CDR2 SYGVNS. The germline V and J ends were trimmed by 4 bases and 2 bases, with 1 base remaining between them. CDR3 in amino acids: CASSATDTQYF. The CDR3, as DNA: TGTGCCAGCAGTGCCACAGATACGCAGTATTTT.

CDR3 sequence: CASSSAAYGYTF. The DNA of the CDR3 is TGTGCCAGCAGCAGCGCGGCCTATGGCTACACCTTC. J is TRBJ1-2 and V is TRBV21-1. TRBV21-1 has pseudogene status. The CDR3 totals 12 residues.

V and J are TRBV12-3 or TRBV12-4 and TRBJ1-2; no definite D call. This CDR3 spans 11 amino acids. V lost 3 bases and J lost 5, with 4 bases in between. This chain's CDR3 is CASSFGYGYTF. The CDR3, as DNA: TGTGCCAGCAGTTTTGGGTATGGCTACACCTTC.

The chain has TRBV29-1 and TRBJ1-1; D not certain. Per the germline V gene, CDR1 is SQVTM and CDR2 is ANQGSEA. The CDR3 loop spans 11 amino acids. V was cut by 5 bases and J by 2 bases, with 6 bases left in between. CDR3 region: CSVLPNTEAFF. DNA of the CDR3: TGCAGCGTTCTACCAAACACTGAAGCTTTCTTT.

The chain joins TRBV15 to TRBJ2-1, with 13 positions matching TRBD2. Germline loops: CDR1 LNHNV, CDR2 YYDKDF (reference sequence). The CDR3 has 18 residues. V trimming: 2 bases; J trimming: 0 bases; junction bases outside the gene matches: 4. The CDR3 DNA reads TGTGCCACCAGCAGATTTACTAGCGGGGGGGCCTCCTACAATGAGCAGTTCTTC. Translation: CATSRFTSGGASYNEQFF.

The chain has TRBV7-2 and TRBJ1-1; tentative D call: TRBD1 (5 bases). The CDR3 runs to 14 residues. The V end lost 5 bases, the J end lost 1 base, and 11 bases lay between the germline ends. The germline V gene has CDR1 SGHTA and CDR2 FQGNSA. CDR3 nucleotide sequence: TGTGCCAGCAGCCCGACAGTTCAGAACACTGAAGCTTTCTTT. Encoded protein: CASSPTVQNTEAFF. Supplemented by reference TRBV7-2 and TRBJ1-1, the full variable domain reads GAGVSQSPSNKVTEKGKDVELRCDPISGHTALYWYRQSLGQGLEFLIYFQGNSAPDKSGLPSDRFSAERTGGSVSTLTIQRTQQEDSAVYLCASSPTVQNTEAFFGQGTRLTVV.

The V gene is TRBV12-3 or TRBV12-4, the J gene TRBJ1-1; no firm D call. This CDR3 region has 13 residues. Trimming took off 3 bases at V and 1 base at J, with 6 bases between the two ends. DNA of the CDR3: TGTGCCAGCAGTTTCACACGGAACACTGAAGCTTTCTTT. Amino acids: CASSFTRNTEAFF.

The V and J genes are TRBV28 and TRBJ1-2; TRBD1 is a possible D gene (6 bases). Germline CDR1 and CDR2: MDHEN and SYDVKM. Trimming took 5 bases from V and 5 from J, leaving 21 bases between them. The CDR3 sequence is 16 residues long. CDR3 nucleotide sequence: TGTGCCAGCAGTACCTTCACAGGGAGGGATAGATATGGCTACACCTTC. Its translation is CASSTFTGRDRYGYTF.

This chain connects TRBV19 to TRBJ2-6; 9 nucleotides agree with TRBD1. The CDR3 contains 16 residues. Germline V gene lookup returns CDR1 LNHDA and CDR2 SQIVND (reference sequence). V shed 7 bases, J shed 0 bases, and the junction held 4 bases outside the gene matches. The CDR3 protein is CASKGQGYSGANVLTF. The CDR3 nucleotides read TGTGCCAGTAAGGGACAGGGCTACTCTGGGGCCAACGTCCTGACTTTC. Full variable domain (rest looked up from reference TRBV19 and TRBJ2-6): DGGITQSPKYLFRKEGQNVTLSCEQNLNHDAMYWYRQDPGQGLRLIYYSQIVNDFQKGDIAEGYSVSREKKESFPLTVTSAQKNPTAFYLCASKGQGYSGANVLTFGAGSRLTVL.

V usage is TRBV3-1 and J usage is TRBJ2-2; D unclear. The V gene lost 10 bases and the J gene lost 4 bases, with 7 bases spanning the gap. The CDR3 is 11 amino acids. The germline V gene encodes CDR1 LGHDT and CDR2 YNNKEL (reference sequence). CDR3 amino acids: CATTGTGELFF. Here the CDR3 DNA reads TGTGCCACCACGGGCACCGGGGAGCTGTTTTTT.

The chain combines TRBV5-6 with TRBJ2-3; D remains ambiguous. V was pared by 2 bases and J by 6 bases, with 10 bases between. Germline CDR1 reads SGHDT; CDR2 reads YYEEEE. The CDR3 has 13 residues. In DNA, the CDR3 is TGTGCCAGCAGCTTCCCAACCCTGGATACGCAGTATTTT. It translates to CASSFPTLDTQYF. The whole variable domain, remainder taken from reference TRBV5-6 and TRBJ2-3, is DAGVTQSPTHLIKTRGQQVTLRCSPKSGHDTVSWYQQALGQGPQFIFQYYEEEERQRGNFPDRFSGHQFPNYSSELNVNALLLGDSALYLCASSFPTLDTQYFGPGTRLTVL.

The V and J genes are TRBV5-4 and TRBJ1-3, with D possibly being TRBD1 (6 bases). CDR3 length: 16 residues. Trimming shortened V by 0 bases and J by 0 bases, and 10 bases separated the two germline ends. Germline V gene lookup returns CDR1 SGHNT and CDR2 YYREEE (reference sequence). The CDR3 reads CASSLGQANSGNTIYF. DNA for the CDR3: TGTGCCAGCAGCTTGGGACAGGCGAACTCTGGAAACACCATATATTTT.

This sequence joins TRBV19 and TRBJ2-7, with D perhaps matching TRBD1 (5 bases). Germline-derived CDR1 and CDR2 are LNHDA and SQIVND (reference sequence). The CDR3 length is 13 residues. Deletions cut 5 bases from V and 0 bases from J, with 8 bases between. This CDR3 is CASSRQYSYEQYF. DNA of the CDR3: TGTGCCAGTAGTCGACAGTACTCCTACGAGCAGTACTTC.

This sequence joins TRBV20-1 and TRBJ2-1, with D possibly being TRBD1 (6 bases). The CDR3 is made up of 11 amino acids. Deletions cut 6 bases from V and 10 bases from J, with 13 bases between. Germline V gives CDR1 DFQATT, CDR2 SNEGSKA (reference sequence). The CDR3 loop reads CSALPRGEQFF. CDR3 nucleotide sequence: TGCAGTGCCCTCCCGAGGGGGGAGCAGTTCTTC.

This chain joins TRBV10-3 and TRBJ2-5, with D possibly being TRBD1 (6 bases). The CDR3 has 13 residues. Germline V gene data show CDR1 as ENHRY and CDR2 as SYGVKD. Trimming cost V 6 bases and J 1 base, with 9 bases left between them. The CDR3, as DNA: TGTGCCATCAGCGGCAGGGGCCAAGAGACCCAGTACTTC. It codes for CAISGRGQETQYF.

V usage is TRBV2 and J usage is TRBJ2-7, with D unclear. The CDR3 is made up of 12 amino acids. The V end was cut by 6 bases, the J end by 5 bases, with 11 bases between. The germline V gene encodes CDR1 SNHLY and CDR2 FYNNEI. The CDR3 DNA reads as TGTGCCAGCAGCCCGATCCCAGACGAGCAGTACTTC. Translated, it gives CASSPIPDEQYF.

V and J are TRBV5-1 and TRBJ1-5; no reliable D call. Trimming took off 0 bases at V and 3 bases at J, with 7 bases between the two ends. CDR1 and CDR2 from the germline V gene are SGHRS and YFSETQ. The length of the CDR3 is 14 residues. DNA of the CDR3: TGCGCCAGCAGCTTGGACGGAGACAATCAGCCCCAGCATTTT. Its translation: CASSLDGDNQPQHF.

The CDR3 region has the DNA TGTGCCAGCAGCTGGGACTGGAATGAGCAGTTCTTC. This sequence encodes CASSWDWNEQFF. This sequence joins TRBV7-8 and TRBJ2-1; D might be TRBD2 (6 bases). The CDR3 consists of 12 residues. The V gene lost 4 bases and the J gene lost 7 bases, with 8 bases spanning the gap. CDR1 is SGHVS, CDR2 FQNEAQ, per germline.

This clonotype is a singleton in its sample. The genes are TRBV24-1 and TRBJ2-1, with D maybe TRBD1 (5 bases). V lost 3 bases, J lost 7 bases, and 9 bases lay in between. Germline CDR1 and CDR2: KGHDR and SFDVKD. CDR3 length: 13 amino acids. CDR3 loop: CATSDPPGNEQFF. DNA of the CDR3: TGTGCCACCAGTGATCCACCAGGGAATGAGCAGTTCTTC.

The rearrangement joins TRBV5-1 to TRBJ2-5; unclear D gene. Trimming left V 4 bases short and J 2 bases short, with 9 bases between. The CDR3 loop spans 13 amino acids. CDR1 and CDR2 (germline): SGHRS, YFSETQ. CDR3 nucleotides: TGCGCCAGCAGCAACGGGTTACAAGAGACCCAGTACTTC. This encodes CASSNGLQETQYF.

The chain couples TRBV29-1 to TRBJ2-5; D gene ambiguous. Germline loops: CDR1 SQVTM, CDR2 ANQGSEA. The CDR3 spans 12 residues. V was clipped by 4 bases and J by 5 bases, with 11 bases between them. The CDR3 spells CSVAWDMETQYF. The CDR3 nucleotides are TGCAGCGTTGCCTGGGATATGGAGACCCAGTACTTC.